This T cell receptor beta chain was identified during a study of CD8+CD57+ T cells in acquired aplastic anemia. Profiling that covered TCR beta VDJ and CDR3 relied on genomic DNA as its template. TCRdb reprocessed the reads via MiXCR and lists one record per CDR3 protein. The data hold roughly 190,000 distinct CDR3 sequences, with around half observed a single time. Patients selected for sequencing had displayed CD8+CD57+ cell expansion by flow cytometry. Blood sampling was performed on the patients, and none of them had received therapy by then. Broader study findings: Patients shared under 30 CD8+ CDR3 sequences with controls.

This clonotype was picked up many times. Its cognate antigen is unknown. The TCR was taken from a human donor with aplastic anemia. What was sequenced was sorted CD4+, CD8+, or CD8+CD57+ T cells (not recorded which) from PBMCs.

CDR3 sequence: CASSNLAEGGLEQYF. CDR3 bases: TGTGCCAGTAGTAACTTAGCGGAAGGGGGTCTCGAGCAGTACTTC. The chain joins TRBV19 to TRBJ2-7; D could derive from TRBD1 or TRBD2 (6 bases each). Per the germline V gene, CDR1 is LNHDA and CDR2 is SQIVND (reference sequence). Trimming cost V 4 bases and J 6 bases, with 19 bases left between them. There are 15 residues in the CDR3.